Given below is one T cell receptor beta chain in context. The data originate from a study of blood T cell repertoires in COVID-19. Study as a whole: Italy, Spain and the United States were the sources of the convalescent and acute COVID-19 samples. Sample material is recorded as cDNA or gDNA derived from T cells, B-cell-depleted T cells, or PBMCs.

From germline, CDR1 is SNHLY and CDR2 FYNNEI. Trimming left V 7 bases short and J 6 bases short, with 25 bases between. The CDR3 is made up of 16 amino acids. TCRdb's copy holds only in-frame clones and misses some; the assay was immunoSEQ multiplex PCR. Of fewer than 250,000 clones listed, about 80% were seen once; the top ten hold 1.5% to 2%. This sequence originates from an elderly woman with acute or convalescent COVID-19. The specimen was peripheral blood. The rearrangement links TRBV2 to TRBJ2-7; possibly TRBD2 for D (7 bases). The CDR3 bases are TGTGCCAGCACCCCACAGGGACTAACCACACCCGTCGAGCAGTACTTC. Its protein product is CASTPQGLTTPVEQYF. The variable domain in full, completed from reference TRBV2 and TRBJ2-7, reads EPEVTQTPSHQVTQMGQEVILRCVPISNHLYFYWYRQILGQKVEFLVSFYNNEISEKSEIFDDQFSVERPDGSNFTLKIRSTKLEDSAMYFCASTPQGLTTPVEQYFGPGTRLTVT.